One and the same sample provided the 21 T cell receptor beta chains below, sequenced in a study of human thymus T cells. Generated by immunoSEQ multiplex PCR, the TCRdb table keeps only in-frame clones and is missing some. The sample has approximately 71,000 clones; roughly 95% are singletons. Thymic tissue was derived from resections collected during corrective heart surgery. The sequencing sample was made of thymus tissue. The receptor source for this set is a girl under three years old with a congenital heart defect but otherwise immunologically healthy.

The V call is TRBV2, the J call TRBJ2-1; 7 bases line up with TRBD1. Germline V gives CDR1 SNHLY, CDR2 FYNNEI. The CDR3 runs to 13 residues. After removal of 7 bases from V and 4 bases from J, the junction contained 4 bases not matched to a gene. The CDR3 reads CASNPDRYNEQFF. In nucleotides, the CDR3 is TGTGCCAGCAATCCGGACAGGTACAATGAGCAGTTCTTC.

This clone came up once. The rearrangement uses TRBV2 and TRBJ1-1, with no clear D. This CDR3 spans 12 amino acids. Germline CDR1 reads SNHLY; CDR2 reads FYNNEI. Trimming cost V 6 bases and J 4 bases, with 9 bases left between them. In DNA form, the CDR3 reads TGTGCCAGCAGCCGCAGAGTCACTGAAGCTTTCTTT. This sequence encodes CASSRRVTEAFF.

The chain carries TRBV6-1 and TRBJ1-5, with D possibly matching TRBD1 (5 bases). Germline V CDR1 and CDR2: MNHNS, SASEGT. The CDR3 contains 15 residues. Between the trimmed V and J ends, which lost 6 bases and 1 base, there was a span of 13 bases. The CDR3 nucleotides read TGTGCCAGCAGGCCGGCAGGGACGAGCAATCAGCCCCAGCATTTT. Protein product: CASRPAGTSNQPQHF.

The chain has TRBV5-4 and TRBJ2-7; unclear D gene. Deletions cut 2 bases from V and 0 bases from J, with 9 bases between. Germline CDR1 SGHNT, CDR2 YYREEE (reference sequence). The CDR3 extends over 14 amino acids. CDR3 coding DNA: TGTGCCAGCAGCTTCCTAATAGGCTCCTACGAGCAGTACTTC. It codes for CASSFLIGSYEQYF.

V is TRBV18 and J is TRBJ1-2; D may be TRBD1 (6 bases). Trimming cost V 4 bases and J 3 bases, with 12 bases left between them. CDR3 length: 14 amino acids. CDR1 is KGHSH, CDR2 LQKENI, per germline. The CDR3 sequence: CASSLVGGHYGYTF. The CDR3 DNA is TGTGCCAGCTCACTCGTAGGGGGTCACTATGGCTACACCTTC.

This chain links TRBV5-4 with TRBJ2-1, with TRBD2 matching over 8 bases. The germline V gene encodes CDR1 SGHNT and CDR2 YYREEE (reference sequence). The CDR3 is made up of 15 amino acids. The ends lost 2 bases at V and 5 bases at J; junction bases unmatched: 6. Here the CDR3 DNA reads TGTGCCAGCAGCTTTTCACGGGAGGGCCACAATGAGCAGTTCTTC. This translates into CASSFSREGHNEQFF. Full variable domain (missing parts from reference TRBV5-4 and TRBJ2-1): ETGVTQSPTHLIKTRGQQVTLRCSSQSGHNTVSWYQQALGQGPQFIFQYYREEENGRGNFPPRFSGLQFPNYSSELNVNALELDDSALYLCASSFSREGHNEQFFGPGTRLTVL.

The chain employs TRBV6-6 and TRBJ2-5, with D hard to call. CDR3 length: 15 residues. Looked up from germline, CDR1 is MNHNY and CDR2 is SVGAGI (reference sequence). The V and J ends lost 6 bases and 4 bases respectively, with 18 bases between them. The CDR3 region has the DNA TGTGCCAGCAGCCCCCCCGGTGGGGAAGGAGAGACCCAGTACTTC. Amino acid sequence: CASSPPGGEGETQYF.

The CDR3 spells CASSFSLLYGYTF. The CDR3, as DNA: TGTGCCAGCAGTTTCTCTCTCCTCTATGGCTACACCTTC. The V call is TRBV28, the J call TRBJ1-2, with D unclear. The CDR3 loop spans 13 amino acids. Germline assignment: CDR1 MDHEN and CDR2 SYDVKM. Trimming removed 3 bases at V and 4 bases at J, with 9 bases between.

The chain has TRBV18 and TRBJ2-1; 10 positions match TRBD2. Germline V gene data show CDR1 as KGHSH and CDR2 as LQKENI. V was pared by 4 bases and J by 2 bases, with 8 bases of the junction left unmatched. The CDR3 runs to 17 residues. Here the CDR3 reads CASSHTSGTYPYNEQFF. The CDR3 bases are TGTGCCAGCTCACACACTAGCGGGACCTATCCCTACAATGAGCAGTTCTTC.

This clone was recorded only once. The chain's CDR3 is CASCIPGLETQYF. The CDR3 nucleotides are TGTGCCAGCTGCATCCCAGGTTTAGAGACCCAGTACTTC. The chain combines TRBV21-1 with TRBJ2-5; the DNA was not used to check the table's D call, TRBD1. TRBV21-1 is tagged as a pseudogene. This CDR3 has 13 amino acids.

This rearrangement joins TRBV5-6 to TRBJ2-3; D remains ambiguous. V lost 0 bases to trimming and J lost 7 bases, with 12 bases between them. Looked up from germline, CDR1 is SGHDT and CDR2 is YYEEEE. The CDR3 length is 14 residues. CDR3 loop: CASSLAFTINTQYF. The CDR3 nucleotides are TGTGCCAGCAGCTTGGCATTTACTATCAATACGCAGTATTTT.

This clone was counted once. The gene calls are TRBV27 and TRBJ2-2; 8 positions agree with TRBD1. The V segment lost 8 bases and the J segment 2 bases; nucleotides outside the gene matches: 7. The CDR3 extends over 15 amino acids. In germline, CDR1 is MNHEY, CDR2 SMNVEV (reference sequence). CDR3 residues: CASGRDRQNTGELFF. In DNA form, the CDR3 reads TGTGCCAGCGGACGGGACAGGCAAAACACCGGGGAGCTGTTTTTT.

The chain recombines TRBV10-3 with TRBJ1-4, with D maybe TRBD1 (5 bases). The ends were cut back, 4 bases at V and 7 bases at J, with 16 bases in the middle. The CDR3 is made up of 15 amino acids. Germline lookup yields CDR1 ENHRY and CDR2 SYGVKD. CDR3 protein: CAISALGGLGEKLFF. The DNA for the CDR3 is TGTGCCATCAGTGCACTCGGGGGTTTGGGTGAAAAACTGTTTTTT.

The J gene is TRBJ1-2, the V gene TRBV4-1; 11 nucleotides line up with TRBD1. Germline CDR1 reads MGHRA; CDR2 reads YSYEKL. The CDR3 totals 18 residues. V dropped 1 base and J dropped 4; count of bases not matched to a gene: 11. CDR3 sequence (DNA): TGCGCCAGCAGCCAAGCGGCCGTGCCCGGGACAGGGGGCTATGGCTACACCTTC. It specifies CASSQAAVPGTGGYGYTF.

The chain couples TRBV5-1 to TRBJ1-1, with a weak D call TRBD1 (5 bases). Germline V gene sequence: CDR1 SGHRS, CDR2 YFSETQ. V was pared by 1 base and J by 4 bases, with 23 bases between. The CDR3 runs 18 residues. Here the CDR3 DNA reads TGCGCCAGCAGCTTGAGGTGTCCACGGGTGGCAGGGTCCACTGAAGCTTTCTTT. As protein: CASSLRCPRVAGSTEAFF.

CDR3 coding DNA: TGTGCCAGCAGTTTATACTCCCGGACTAGCGGGAGAACAGATACGCAGTATTTT. Amino acid sequence: CASSLYSRTSGRTDTQYF. The V gene is TRBV27, the J gene TRBJ2-3; TRBD2 agrees at 13 bases. Germline V gives CDR1 MNHEY, CDR2 SMNVEV (reference sequence). The CDR3 has 18 amino acids. J lost 3 bases, V lost 1 base, and 7 bases had no gene match.

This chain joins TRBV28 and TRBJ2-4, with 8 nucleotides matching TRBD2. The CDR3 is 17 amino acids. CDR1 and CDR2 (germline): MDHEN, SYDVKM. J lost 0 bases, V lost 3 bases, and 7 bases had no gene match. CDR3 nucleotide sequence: TGTGCCAGCAGTTTCGACGGGAGGGAACAAGCCAAAAACATTCAGTACTTC. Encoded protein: CASSFDGREQAKNIQYF. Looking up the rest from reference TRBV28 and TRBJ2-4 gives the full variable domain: DVKVTQSSRYLVKRTGEKVFLECVQDMDHENMFWYRQDPGLGLRLIYFSYDVKMKEKGDIPEGYSVSREKKERFSLILESASTNQTSMYLCASSFDGREQAKNIQYFGAGTRLSVL.

CDR3 sequence (DNA): TGTGCCAGTAGTATTAGGGACAGGGGGGACCAAGAGACCCAGTACTTC. Protein product: CASSIRDRGDQETQYF. This chain links TRBV19 with TRBJ2-5, with 11 bases aligning to TRBD1. Germline V gene lookup returns CDR1 LNHDA and CDR2 SQIVND (reference sequence). Germline trimming cut 3 bases from V and 0 bases from J; bases unmatched to any gene: 3. The CDR3 is 16 residues long.

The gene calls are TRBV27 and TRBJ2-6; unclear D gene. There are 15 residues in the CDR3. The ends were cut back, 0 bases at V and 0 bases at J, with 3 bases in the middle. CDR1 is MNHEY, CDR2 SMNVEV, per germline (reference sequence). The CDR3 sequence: CASSLSVSGANVLTF. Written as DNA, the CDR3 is TGTGCCAGCAGTTTATCCGTCTCTGGGGCCAACGTCCTGACTTTC.

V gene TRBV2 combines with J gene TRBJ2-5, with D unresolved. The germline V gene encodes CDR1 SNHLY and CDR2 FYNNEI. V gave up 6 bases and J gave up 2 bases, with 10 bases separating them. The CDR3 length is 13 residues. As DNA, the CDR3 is TGTGCCAGCAGGCCGCAGTCGCAAGAGACCCAGTACTTC. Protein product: CASRPQSQETQYF. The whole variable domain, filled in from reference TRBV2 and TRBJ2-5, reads EPEVTQTPSHQVTQMGQEVILRCVPISNHLYFYWYRQILGQKVEFLVSFYNNEISEKSEIFDDQFSVERPDGSNFTLKIRSTKLEDSAMYFCASRPQSQETQYFGPGTRLLVL.

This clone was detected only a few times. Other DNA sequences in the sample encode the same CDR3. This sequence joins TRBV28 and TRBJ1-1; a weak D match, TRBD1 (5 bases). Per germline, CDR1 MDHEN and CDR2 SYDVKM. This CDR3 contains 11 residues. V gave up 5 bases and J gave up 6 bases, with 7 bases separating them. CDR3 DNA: TGTGCCAGCAGTCTGGGGGCTGAAGCTTTCTTT. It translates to CASSLGAEAFF.